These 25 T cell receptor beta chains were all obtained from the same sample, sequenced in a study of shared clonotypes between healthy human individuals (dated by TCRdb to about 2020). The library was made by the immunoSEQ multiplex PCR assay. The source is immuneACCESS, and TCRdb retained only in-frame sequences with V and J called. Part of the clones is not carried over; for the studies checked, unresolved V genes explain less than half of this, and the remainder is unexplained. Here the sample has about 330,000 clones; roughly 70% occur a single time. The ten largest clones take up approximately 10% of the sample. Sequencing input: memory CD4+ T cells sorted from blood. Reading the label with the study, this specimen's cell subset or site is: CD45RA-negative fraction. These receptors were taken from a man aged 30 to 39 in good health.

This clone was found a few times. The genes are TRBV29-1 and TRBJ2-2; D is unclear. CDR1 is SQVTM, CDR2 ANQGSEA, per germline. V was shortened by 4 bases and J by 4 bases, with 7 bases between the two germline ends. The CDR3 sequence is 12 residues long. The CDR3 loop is CSVAHFTGELFF. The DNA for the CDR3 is TGCAGCGTTGCCCATTTCACCGGGGAGCTGTTTTTT.

The CDR3 DNA sequence: TGTGCCAGCAGCGCGGGACTAGGGAGCGCAGATACGCAGTATTTT. It specifies CASSAGLGSADTQYF. The gene calls are TRBV5-5 and TRBJ2-3; 8 nucleotides line up with TRBD2. V gave up 4 bases and J gave up 4 bases; unmatched junction bases: 8. The CDR3 extends over 15 amino acids. Germline loops: CDR1 SGHKS, CDR2 YYEKEE (reference sequence).

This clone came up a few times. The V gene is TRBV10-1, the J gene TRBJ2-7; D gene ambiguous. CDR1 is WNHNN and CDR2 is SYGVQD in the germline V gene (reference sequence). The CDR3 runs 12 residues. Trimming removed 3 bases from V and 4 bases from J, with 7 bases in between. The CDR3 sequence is CASSDGRYEQYF. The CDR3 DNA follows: TGCGCCAGCAGTGATGGACGGTACGAGCAGTACTTC.

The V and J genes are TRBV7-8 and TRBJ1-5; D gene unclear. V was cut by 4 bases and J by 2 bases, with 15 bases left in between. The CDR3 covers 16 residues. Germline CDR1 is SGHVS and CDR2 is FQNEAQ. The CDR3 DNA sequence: TGTGCCAGCAGCTCAGTTCTTGCGTCACGCAATCAGCCCCAGCATTTT. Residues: CASSSVLASRNQPQHF.

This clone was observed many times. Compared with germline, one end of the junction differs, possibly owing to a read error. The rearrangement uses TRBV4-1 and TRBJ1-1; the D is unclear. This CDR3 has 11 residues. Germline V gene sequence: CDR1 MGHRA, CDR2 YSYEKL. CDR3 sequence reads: CASSQDRRFWF. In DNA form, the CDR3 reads TGCGCCAGCAGCCAAGATCGGAGGTTTTGGTTT.

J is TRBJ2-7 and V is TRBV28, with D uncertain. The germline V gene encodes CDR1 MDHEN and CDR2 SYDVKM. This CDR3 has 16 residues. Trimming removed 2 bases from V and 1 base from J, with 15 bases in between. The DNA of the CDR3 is TGTGCCAGCAGTTTAAGCGTTTTAGGCCAGTCCTACGAGCAGTACTTC. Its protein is CASSLSVLGQSYEQYF.

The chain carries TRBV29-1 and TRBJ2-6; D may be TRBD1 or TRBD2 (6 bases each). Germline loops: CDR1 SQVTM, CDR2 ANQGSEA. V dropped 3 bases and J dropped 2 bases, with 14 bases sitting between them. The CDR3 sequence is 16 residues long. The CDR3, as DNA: TGCAGCGTTGATAACGGGGGCGCGGCTGGGGCCAACGTCCTGACTTTC. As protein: CSVDNGGAAGANVLTF. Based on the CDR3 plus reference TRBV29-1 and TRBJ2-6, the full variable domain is SAVISQKPSRDICQRGTSLTIQCQVDSQVTMMFWYRQQPGQSLTLIATANQGSEATYESGFVIDKFPISRPNLTFSTLTVSNMSPEDSSIYLCSVDNGGAAGANVLTFGAGSRLTVL.

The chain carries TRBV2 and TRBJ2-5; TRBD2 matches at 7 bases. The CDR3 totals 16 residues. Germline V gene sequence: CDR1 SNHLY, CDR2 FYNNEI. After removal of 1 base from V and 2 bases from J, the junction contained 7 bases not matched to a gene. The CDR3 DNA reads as TGTGCCAGCAGTGAAGGGGGAGCGGGGAGACAAGAGACCCAGTACTTC. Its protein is CASSEGGAGRQETQYF.

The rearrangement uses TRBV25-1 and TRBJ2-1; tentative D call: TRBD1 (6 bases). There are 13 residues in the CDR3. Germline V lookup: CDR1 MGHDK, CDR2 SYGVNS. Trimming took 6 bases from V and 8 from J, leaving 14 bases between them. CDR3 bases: TGTGCCAGCAGGGGGGCAAGCCGCGATGAGCAGTTCTTC. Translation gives CASRGASRDEQFF.

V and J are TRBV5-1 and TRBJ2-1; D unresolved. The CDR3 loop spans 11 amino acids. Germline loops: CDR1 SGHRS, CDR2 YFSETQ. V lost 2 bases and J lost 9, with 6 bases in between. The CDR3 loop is CASSFLSEQFF. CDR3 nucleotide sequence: TGCGCCAGCAGCTTCTTGAGTGAGCAGTTCTTC.

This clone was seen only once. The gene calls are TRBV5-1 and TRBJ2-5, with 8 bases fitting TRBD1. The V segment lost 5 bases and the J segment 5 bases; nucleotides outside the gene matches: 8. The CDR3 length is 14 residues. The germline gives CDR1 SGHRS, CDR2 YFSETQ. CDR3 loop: CASSVQGARETQYF. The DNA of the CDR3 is TGCGCCAGCAGTGTGCAGGGGGCGCGGGAGACCCAGTACTTC.

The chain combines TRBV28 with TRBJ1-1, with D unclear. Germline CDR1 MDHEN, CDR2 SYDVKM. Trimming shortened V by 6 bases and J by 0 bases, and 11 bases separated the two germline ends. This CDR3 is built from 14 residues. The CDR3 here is CASSPSGVNTEAFF. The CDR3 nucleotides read TGTGCCAGCAGCCCCTCCGGGGTGAACACTGAAGCTTTCTTT.

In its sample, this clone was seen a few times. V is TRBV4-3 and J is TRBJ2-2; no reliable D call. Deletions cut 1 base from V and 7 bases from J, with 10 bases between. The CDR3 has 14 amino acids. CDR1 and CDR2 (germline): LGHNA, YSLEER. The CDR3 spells CASSQGQTYGELFF. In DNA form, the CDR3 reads TGCGCCAGCAGCCAAGGCCAGACTTACGGGGAGCTGTTTTTT.

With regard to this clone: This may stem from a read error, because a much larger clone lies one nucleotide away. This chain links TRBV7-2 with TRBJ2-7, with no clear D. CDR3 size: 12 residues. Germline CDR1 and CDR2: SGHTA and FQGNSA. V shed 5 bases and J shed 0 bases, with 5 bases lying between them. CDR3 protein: CASSQSSYEQYF. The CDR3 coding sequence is TGTGCCAGCAGCCAGAGCTCCTACGAGCAGTACTTC.

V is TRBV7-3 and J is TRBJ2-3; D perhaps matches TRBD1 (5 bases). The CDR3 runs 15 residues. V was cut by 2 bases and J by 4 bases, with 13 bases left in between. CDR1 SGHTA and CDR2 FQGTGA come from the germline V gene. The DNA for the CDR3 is TGTGCCAGCAGCTTAGGGGCCTCTCAAGCAGATACGCAGTATTTT. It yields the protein CASSLGASQADTQYF.

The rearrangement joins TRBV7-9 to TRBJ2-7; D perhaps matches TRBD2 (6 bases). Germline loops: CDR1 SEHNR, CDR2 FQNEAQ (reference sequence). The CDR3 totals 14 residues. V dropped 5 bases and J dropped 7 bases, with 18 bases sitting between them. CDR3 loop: CASSPGGPTGEQYF. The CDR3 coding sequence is TGTGCCAGCAGCCCCGGAGGGCCGACGGGGGAGCAGTACTTC.

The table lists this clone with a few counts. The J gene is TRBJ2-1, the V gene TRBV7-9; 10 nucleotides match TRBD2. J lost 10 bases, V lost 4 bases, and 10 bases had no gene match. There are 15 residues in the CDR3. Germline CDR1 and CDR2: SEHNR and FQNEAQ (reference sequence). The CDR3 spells CASSSSGGTAEEQFF. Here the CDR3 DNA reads TGTGCCAGCAGCTCTAGCGGGGGCACTGCGGAGGAGCAGTTCTTC. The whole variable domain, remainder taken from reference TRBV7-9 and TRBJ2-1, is DTGVSQNPRHKITKRGQNVTFRCDPISEHNRLYWYRQTLGQGPEFLTYFQNEAQLEKSRLLSDRFSAERPKGSFSTLEIQRTEQGDSAMYLCASSSSGGTAEEQFFGPGTRLTVL.

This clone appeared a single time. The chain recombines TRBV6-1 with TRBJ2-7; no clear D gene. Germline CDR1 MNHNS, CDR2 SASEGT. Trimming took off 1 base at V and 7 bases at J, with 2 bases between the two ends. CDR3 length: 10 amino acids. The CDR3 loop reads CASSEGEQYF. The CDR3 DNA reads TGTGCCAGCAGTGAAGGGGAGCAGTACTTC.

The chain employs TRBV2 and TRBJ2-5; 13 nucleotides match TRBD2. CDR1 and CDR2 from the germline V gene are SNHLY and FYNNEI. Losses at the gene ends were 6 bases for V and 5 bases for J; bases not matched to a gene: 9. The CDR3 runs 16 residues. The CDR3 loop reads CASRRWTSGSEETQYF. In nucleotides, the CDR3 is TGTGCCAGCAGGAGGTGGACTAGCGGGAGTGAGGAGACCCAGTACTTC.

Written as DNA, the CDR3 is TGTGCCAGCAGCTTAGCCCTGGACAGACAAGAGACCCAGTACTTC. This gives the protein CASSLALDRQETQYF. This chain connects TRBV11-2 to TRBJ2-5, with a tentative D call TRBD1 (6 bases). CDR1 and CDR2 (germline): SGHAT, FQNNGV. Between the trimmed V and J ends, which lost 1 base and 2 bases, there was a span of 11 bases. This CDR3 has 15 amino acids. The entire variable domain, with the rest obtained from reference TRBV11-2 and TRBJ2-5, is as follows: EAGVAQSPRYKIIEKRQSVAFWCNPISGHATLYWYQQILGQGPKLLIQFQNNGVVDDSQLPKDRFSAERLKGVDSTLKIQPAKLEDSAVYLCASSLALDRQETQYFGPGTRLLVL.

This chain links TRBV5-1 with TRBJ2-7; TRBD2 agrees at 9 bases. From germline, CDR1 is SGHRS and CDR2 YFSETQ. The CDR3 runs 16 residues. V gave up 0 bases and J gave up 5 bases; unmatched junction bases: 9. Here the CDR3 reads CASSLGRASGTHEQYF. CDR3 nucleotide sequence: TGCGCCAGCAGCTTGGGCCGGGCTAGCGGGACCCACGAGCAGTACTTC.

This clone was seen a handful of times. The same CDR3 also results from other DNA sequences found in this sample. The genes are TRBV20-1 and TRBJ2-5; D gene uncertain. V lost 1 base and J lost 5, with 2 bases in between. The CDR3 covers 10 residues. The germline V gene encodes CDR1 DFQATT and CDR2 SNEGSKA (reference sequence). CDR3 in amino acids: CSARVETQYF. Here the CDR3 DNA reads TGCAGTGCTAGAGTCGAGACCCAGTACTTC.

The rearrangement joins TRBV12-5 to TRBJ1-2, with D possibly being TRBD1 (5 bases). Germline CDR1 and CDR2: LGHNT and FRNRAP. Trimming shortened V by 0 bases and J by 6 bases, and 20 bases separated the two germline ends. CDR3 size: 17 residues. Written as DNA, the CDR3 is TGTGCTAGTGGTTTGGTCCTTCCGGAACAGGCTTTACATGGCTACACCTTC. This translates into CASGLVLPEQALHGYTF.

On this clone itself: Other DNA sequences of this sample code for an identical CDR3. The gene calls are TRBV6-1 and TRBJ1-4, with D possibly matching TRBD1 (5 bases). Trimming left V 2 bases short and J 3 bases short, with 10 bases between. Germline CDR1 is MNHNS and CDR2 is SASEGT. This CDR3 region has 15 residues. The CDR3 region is CASSESGRANEKLFF. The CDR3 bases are TGTGCCAGCAGTGAATCGGGGCGGGCTAATGAAAAACTGTTTTTT.

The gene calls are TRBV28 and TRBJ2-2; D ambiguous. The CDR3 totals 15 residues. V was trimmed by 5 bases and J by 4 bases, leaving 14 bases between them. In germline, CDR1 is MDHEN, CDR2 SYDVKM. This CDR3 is CASSPYSWGTGELFF. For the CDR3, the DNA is TGTGCCAGCAGTCCCTATTCATGGGGCACCGGGGAGCTGTTTTTT.